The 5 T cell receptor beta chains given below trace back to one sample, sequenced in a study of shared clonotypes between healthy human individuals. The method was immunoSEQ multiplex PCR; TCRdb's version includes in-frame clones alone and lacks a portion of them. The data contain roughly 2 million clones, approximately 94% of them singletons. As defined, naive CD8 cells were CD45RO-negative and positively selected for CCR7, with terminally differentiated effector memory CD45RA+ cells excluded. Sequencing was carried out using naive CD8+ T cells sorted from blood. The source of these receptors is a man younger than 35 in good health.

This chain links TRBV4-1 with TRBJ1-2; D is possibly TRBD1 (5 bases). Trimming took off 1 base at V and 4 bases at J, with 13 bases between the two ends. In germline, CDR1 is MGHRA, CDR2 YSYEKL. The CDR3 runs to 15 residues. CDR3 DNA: TGCGCCAGCAGCCAAGTCGGGACGTTCCCCTATGGCTACACCTTC. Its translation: CASSQVGTFPYGYTF.

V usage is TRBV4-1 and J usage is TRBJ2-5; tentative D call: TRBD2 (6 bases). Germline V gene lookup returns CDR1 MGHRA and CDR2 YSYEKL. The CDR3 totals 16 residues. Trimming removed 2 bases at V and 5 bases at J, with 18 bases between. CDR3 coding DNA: TGCGCCAGCAGCCAAACTAGCTCCAACCTGGGGGAGACCCAGTACTTC. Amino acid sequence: CASSQTSSNLGETQYF.

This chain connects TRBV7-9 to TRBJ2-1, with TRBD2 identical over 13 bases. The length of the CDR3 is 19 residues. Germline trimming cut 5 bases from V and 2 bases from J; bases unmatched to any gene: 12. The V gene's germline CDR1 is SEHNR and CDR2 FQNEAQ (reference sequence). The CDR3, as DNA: TGTGCCAGCAGCGCCAAACTAGCGGGAGGGGGAGAGGCCTACAATGAGCAGTTCTTC. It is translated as CASSAKLAGGGEAYNEQFF.

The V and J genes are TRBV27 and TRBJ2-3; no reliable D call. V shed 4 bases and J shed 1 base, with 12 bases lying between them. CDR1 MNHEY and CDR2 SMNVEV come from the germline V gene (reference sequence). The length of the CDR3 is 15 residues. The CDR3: CASSSGYTGTDTQYF. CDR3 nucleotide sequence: TGTGCCAGCAGTTCCGGGTATACGGGCACAGATACGCAGTATTTT.

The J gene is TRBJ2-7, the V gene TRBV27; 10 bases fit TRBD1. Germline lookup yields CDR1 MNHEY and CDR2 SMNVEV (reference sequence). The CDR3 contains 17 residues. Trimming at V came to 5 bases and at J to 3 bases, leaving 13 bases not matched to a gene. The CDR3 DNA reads TGTGCCAGCAGTCCCACCGCCGGACAGGGGGGGATCTACGAGCAGTACTTC. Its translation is CASSPTAGQGGIYEQYF.